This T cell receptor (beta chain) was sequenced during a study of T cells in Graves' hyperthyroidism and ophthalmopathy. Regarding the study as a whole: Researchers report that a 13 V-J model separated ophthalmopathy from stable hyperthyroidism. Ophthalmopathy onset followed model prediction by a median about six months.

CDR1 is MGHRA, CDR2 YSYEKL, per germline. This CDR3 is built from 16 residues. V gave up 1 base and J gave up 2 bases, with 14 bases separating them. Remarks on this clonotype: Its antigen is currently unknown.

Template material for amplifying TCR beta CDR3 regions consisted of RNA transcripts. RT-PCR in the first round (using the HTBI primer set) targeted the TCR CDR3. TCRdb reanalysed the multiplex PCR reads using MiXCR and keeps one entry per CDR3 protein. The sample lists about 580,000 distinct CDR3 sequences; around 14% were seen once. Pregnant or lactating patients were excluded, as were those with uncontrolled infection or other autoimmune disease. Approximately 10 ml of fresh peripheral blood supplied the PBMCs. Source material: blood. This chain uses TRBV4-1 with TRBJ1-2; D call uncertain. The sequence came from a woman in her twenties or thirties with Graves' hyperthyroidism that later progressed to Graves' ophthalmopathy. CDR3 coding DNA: TGCGCCAGCAGCCAAGGGGCAGGATTTATAAACTATGGCTACACCTTC. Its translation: CASSQGAGFINYGYTF.